This entry lists 20 T cell receptor beta chains sequenced from one sample in a study of glioma-infiltrating T cells after dendritic cell vaccination. Method: immunoSEQ multiplex PCR; TCRdb's copy keeps in-frame clones and lacks some. Of over 90,000 clones in the sample, more than 70% were seen once. The material sequenced was blood, taken before dendritic cell vaccination. These receptors came from a human donor with glioblastoma.

The chain uses TRBV27 and TRBJ2-7, with 9 positions matching TRBD1. CDR1 and CDR2 (germline): MNHEY, SMNVEV (reference sequence). The V gene end was trimmed by 5 bases and the J gene end by 1 base; junction bases not matched to a gene: 6. The CDR3 consists of 15 residues. The CDR3 nucleotides are TGTGCCAGCAGTCGACAGGGGGAGAAATCCTACGAGCAGTACTTC. It specifies CASSRQGEKSYEQYF.

The rearrangement links TRBV11-3 to TRBJ1-2, with a weak D call TRBD1 (6 bases). The CDR3 runs 13 residues. V was shortened by 1 base and J by 8 bases, with 11 bases between the two germline ends. In germline, CDR1 is SGHNT, CDR2 YENEEA. The CDR3 protein is CASSLGAGEGYTF. CDR3 DNA: TGTGCCAGCAGCTTAGGGGCAGGGGAAGGCTACACCTTC.

This chain connects TRBV30 to TRBJ2-6, with a weak D call TRBD2 (7 bases). CDR3 length: 19 residues. Per germline, CDR1 GTSNPN and CDR2 SVGIG (reference sequence). Trimming removed 0 bases from V and 2 bases from J, with 20 bases in between. The CDR3 region is CAWSVFRPRGGAGANVLTF. CDR3 DNA: TGTGCCTGGAGTGTATTCCGACCAAGGGGGGGGGCTGGGGCCAACGTCCTGACTTTC.

This clone showed up just once. The chain recombines TRBV14 with TRBJ2-3; tentatively, D is TRBD2 (6 bases). In germline, CDR1 is SGHDN, CDR2 FVKESK. The CDR3 is 12 amino acids. V shed 5 bases and J shed 6 bases, with 9 bases lying between them. The CDR3 reads CASSEAGDTQYF. In DNA form, the CDR3 reads TGTGCCAGCAGCGAGGCGGGGGATACGCAGTATTTT.

V gene TRBV7-7 combines with J gene TRBJ2-1; D unclear. Germline lookup yields CDR1 SSHAT and CDR2 FNYEAQ (reference sequence). Trimming stripped 5 bases from V and 1 base from J, with 12 bases between. This CDR3 is built from 15 residues. The CDR3 nucleotides are TGTGCCAGCAGCCGCGGCCGGGTTTCCTACAATGAGCAGTTCTTC. Its protein product is CASSRGRVSYNEQFF.

The chain uses TRBV27 and TRBJ2-7; 7 bases fit TRBD1. V shed 7 bases, J shed 2 bases, and the junction held 8 bases outside the gene matches. CDR3 length: 14 amino acids. Germline assignment: CDR1 MNHEY and CDR2 SMNVEV (reference sequence). The CDR3 coding sequence is TGTGCCAGCACCCCTCTCGACAGGGCCTACGAGCAGTACTTC. It specifies CASTPLDRAYEQYF.

This clone came up once. The chain has TRBV5-4 and TRBJ2-1, with D possibly being TRBD1 (6 bases). This CDR3 spans 16 amino acids. Germline CDR1 is SGHNT and CDR2 is YYREEE (reference sequence). V was clipped by 4 bases and J by 8 bases, with 22 bases between them. In DNA, the CDR3 is TGTGCCAGCAGCGCCTCGAGTGGCCTTGGGGGCCATGAGCAGTTCTTC. Protein sequence: CASSASSGLGGHEQFF.

V usage is TRBV15 and J usage is TRBJ1-2; TRBD1 agrees at 8 bases. Germline V gene data show CDR1 as LNHNV and CDR2 as YYDKDF (reference sequence). The CDR3 has 15 amino acids. With V trimmed by 0 bases and J by 5 bases, 5 bases remained unmatched. The CDR3: CATSRDRGPEYGYTF. CDR3 nucleotides: TGTGCCACCAGCAGAGACAGGGGGCCGGAGTATGGCTACACCTTC.

The chain employs TRBV5-1 and TRBJ2-1; TRBD2 aligns across 10 bases. Germline assignment: CDR1 SGHRS and CDR2 YFSETQ. V gave up 1 base and J gave up 7 bases; unmatched junction bases: 8. CDR3 length: 16 residues. CDR3: CASSLRASGSKNEQFF. In DNA form, the CDR3 reads TGCGCCAGCAGCTTGAGGGCTAGCGGGAGTAAAAATGAGCAGTTCTTC.

This sequence joins TRBV27 and TRBJ2-7; TRBD2 might be the D (5 bases). Germline lookup yields CDR1 MNHEY and CDR2 SMNVEV (reference sequence). Trimming left V 8 bases short and J 0 bases short, with 14 bases between. CDR3 length: 14 residues. The CDR3 sequence is CASGGRLFSYEQYF. As DNA, the CDR3 is TGTGCCAGCGGAGGTCGGCTTTTCTCCTACGAGCAGTACTTC.

The chain employs TRBV9 and TRBJ1-2, with D maybe TRBD1 (5 bases). V was clipped by 0 bases and J by 0 bases, with 9 bases between them. CDR1 is SGDLS and CDR2 is YYNGEE in the germline V gene. The CDR3 has 15 residues. CDR3 in amino acids: CASSVGAGPNYGYTF. As DNA, the CDR3 is TGTGCCAGCAGCGTAGGAGCAGGGCCTAACTATGGCTACACCTTC.

The genes are TRBV2 and TRBJ2-7; a possible D gene is TRBD1 (6 bases). Germline values: CDR1 SNHLY, CDR2 FYNNEI. The V gene lost 5 bases and the J gene lost 2 bases, with 13 bases spanning the gap. This CDR3 has 14 residues. CDR3 loop: CASSRQENAYEQYF. CDR3 DNA sequence: TGTGCCAGCAGTCGACAGGAGAATGCCTACGAGCAGTACTTC.

The chain uses TRBV14 and TRBJ1-2, with 7 bases fitting TRBD1. With V trimmed by 5 bases and J by 3 bases, 9 bases remained unmatched. CDR1 SGHDN and CDR2 FVKESK come from the germline V gene. CDR3 length equals 15 residues. The CDR3 here is CASSARTGKYYGYTF. The CDR3 coding sequence is TGTGCCAGCAGCGCCCGGACAGGAAAATACTATGGCTACACCTTC.

This chain connects TRBV9 to TRBJ2-3; D is perhaps TRBD2 (5 bases). CDR3 length equals 13 residues. Germline values: CDR1 SGDLS, CDR2 YYNGEE. V shed 5 bases and J shed 0 bases, with 7 bases lying between them. The DNA for the CDR3 is TGTGCCAGCAGACGGGGTAGCACAGATACGCAGTATTTT. Translation: CASRRGSTDTQYF. Combining the CDR3 with reference TRBV9 and TRBJ2-3 gives the whole variable domain DSGVTQTPKHLITATGQRVTLRCSPRSGDLSVYWYQQSLDQGLQFLIQYYNGEERAKGNILERFSAQQFPDLHSELNLSSLELGDSALYFCASRRGSTDTQYFGPGTRLTVL.

This rearrangement joins TRBV5-1 to TRBJ2-6; 7 positions agree with TRBD1. Germline V gives CDR1 SGHRS, CDR2 YFSETQ. After removal of 3 bases from V and 0 bases from J, the junction contained 9 bases not matched to a gene. The CDR3 is made up of 18 amino acids. DNA for the CDR3: TGCGCCAGCAGCTCCTCGACAGGGCCGAGCTCTGGGGCCAACGTCCTGACTTTC. It codes for CASSSSTGPSSGANVLTF.

The J gene is TRBJ1-5, the V gene TRBV5-6, with D possibly TRBD1 on 6 matching bases. This CDR3 is 14 amino acids long. V was pared by 4 bases and J by 2 bases, with 10 bases between. Germline V gives CDR1 SGHDT, CDR2 YYEEEE. The CDR3 spells CASSREGGNQPQHF. CDR3 DNA sequence: TGTGCCAGCAGCCGCGAGGGGGGCAATCAGCCCCAGCATTTT.

The chain carries TRBV5-4 and TRBJ2-2; 12 bases align to TRBD2. Trimming cost V 4 bases and J 3 bases; bases outside gene matches: 4. Per germline, CDR1 SGHNT and CDR2 YYREEE (reference sequence). This CDR3 has 16 residues. The CDR3 DNA follows: TGTGCCAGCAGCCCTCGACTAGCGGGGGACACCGGGGAGCTGTTTTTT. It codes for CASSPRLAGDTGELFF. The full variable domain, with the rest looked up from reference TRBV5-4 and TRBJ2-2, is ETGVTQSPTHLIKTRGQQVTLRCSSQSGHNTVSWYQQALGQGPQFIFQYYREEENGRGNFPPRFSGLQFPNYSSELNVNALELDDSALYLCASSPRLAGDTGELFFGEGSRLTVL.

J is TRBJ2-1 and V is TRBV4-2; D may be TRBD2 (6 bases). The germline V gene encodes CDR1 LGHNA and CDR2 YNFKEQ. This CDR3 contains 16 residues. V was clipped by 0 bases and J by 4 bases, with 13 bases between them. The CDR3 region is CASSQDVSGPYNEQFF. The CDR3 DNA sequence: TGTGCCAGCAGCCAAGATGTCAGCGGGCCTTACAATGAGCAGTTCTTC.

The chain employs TRBV18 and TRBJ1-2; D is ambiguous. Trimming took off 1 base at V and 8 bases at J, with 5 bases between the two ends. This CDR3 has 11 amino acids. Germline loops: CDR1 KGHSH, CDR2 LQKENI. The chain's CDR3 is CASSPLRGYTF. DNA of the CDR3: TGTGCCAGCTCACCACTCCGGGGCTACACCTTC.

The chain is built from TRBV5-1 and TRBJ2-7; no clear D. V lost 0 bases and J lost 6, with 7 bases in between. This CDR3 is 12 amino acids long. In germline, CDR1 is SGHRS, CDR2 YFSETQ. The CDR3 protein is CASSLGGFEQYF. In nucleotides, the CDR3 is TGCGCCAGCAGCTTGGGAGGTTTCGAGCAGTACTTC.